Following are 32 T cell receptor beta chains from one sample sequenced in a study of cytomegalovirus exposure and HLA in healthy donors. Here immunoSEQ multiplex PCR was the method, and the copy in TCRdb shows in-frame clones only, minus some. The sample carries 50,000 to 70,000 clones, roughly 95% recorded once. Sequenced input: PBMCs. Receptors originate from a woman younger than 30 in good health and CMV-seropositive.

This rearrangement joins TRBV9 to TRBJ2-1, with D unclear. Between the trimmed V and J ends, which lost 0 bases and 9 bases, there was a span of 7 bases. This CDR3 has 12 amino acids. CDR1 is SGDLS and CDR2 is YYNGEE in the germline V gene. CDR3 DNA sequence: TGTGCCAGCAGCGTAGGGAGAGGTGAGCAGTTCTTC. Amino acids: CASSVGRGEQFF.

V gene TRBV19 combines with J gene TRBJ2-2; tentative D call: TRBD1 (6 bases). CDR3 size: 15 residues. V gave up 2 bases and J gave up 1 base, with 8 bases separating them. Germline CDR1 reads LNHDA; CDR2 reads SQIVND (reference sequence). CDR3 in amino acids: CASSIWGRNTGELFF. CDR3 nucleotide sequence: TGTGCCAGTAGTATATGGGGGCGGAACACCGGGGAGCTGTTTTTT.

This clone was observed a single time. The chain employs TRBV2 and TRBJ2-7, with 8 bases matching TRBD2. The ends lost 2 bases at V and 2 bases at J; junction bases unmatched: 5. The germline gives CDR1 SNHLY, CDR2 FYNNEI. CDR3 length: 15 residues. CDR3 sequence (DNA): TGTGCCAGCAGTGAAACGCCGGGACTAGCCTACGAGCAGTACTTC. Translation gives CASSETPGLAYEQYF.

The rearrangement links TRBV27 to TRBJ1-6; TRBD1 agrees at 10 bases. The CDR3 length is 16 residues. Germline-derived CDR1 and CDR2 are MNHEY and SMNVEV (reference sequence). The V segment lost 2 bases and the J segment 7 bases; nucleotides outside the gene matches: 5. The CDR3 sequence is CASSLRTGGRNSPLHF. CDR3 coding DNA: TGTGCCAGCAGTTTAAGGACAGGGGGGAGGAATTCACCCCTCCACTTT.

This chain joins TRBV27 and TRBJ2-7, with D perhaps TRBD1 (6 bases). The CDR3 runs 12 residues. V lost 3 bases, J lost 8 bases, and 11 bases lay in between. Germline assignment: CDR1 MNHEY and CDR2 SMNVEV (reference sequence). CDR3: CASSFSGDKQYF. The CDR3, as DNA: TGTGCCAGCAGTTTTTCAGGGGATAAGCAGTACTTC.

The chain combines TRBV7-9 with TRBJ2-5; D is unclear. The germline V gene has CDR1 SEHNR and CDR2 FQNEAQ (reference sequence). The CDR3 has 12 residues. Deletions cut 1 base from V and 5 bases from J, with 5 bases between. The CDR3 sequence: CASSLEAETQYF. The CDR3 nucleotides are TGTGCCAGCAGCTTAGAAGCGGAGACCCAGTACTTC.

The rearrangement links TRBV9 to TRBJ2-2, with 7 bases that match TRBD1. The CDR3 runs 16 residues. V was pared by 3 bases and J by 0 bases, with 5 bases of the junction left unmatched. In germline, CDR1 is SGDLS, CDR2 YYNGEE. The CDR3 reads CASSARDSPNTGELFF. As DNA, the CDR3 is TGTGCCAGCAGCGCCCGGGACAGCCCGAACACCGGGGAGCTGTTTTTT.

The chain carries TRBV7-2 and TRBJ2-7, with unresolved D. Germline CDR1 is SGHTA and CDR2 is FQGNSA. Trimming took 5 bases from V and 0 from J, leaving 11 bases between them. The length of the CDR3 is 14 residues. The CDR3 bases are TGTGCCAGCAGCCCATTGAGTGTCTCCTACGAGCAGTACTTC. Amino acid sequence: CASSPLSVSYEQYF. Based on the CDR3 plus reference TRBV7-2 and TRBJ2-7, the full variable domain is GAGVSQSPSNKVTEKGKDVELRCDPISGHTALYWYRQSLGQGLEFLIYFQGNSAPDKSGLPSDRFSAERTGGSVSTLTIQRTQQEDSAVYLCASSPLSVSYEQYFGPGTRLTVT.

The V call is TRBV5-6, the J call TRBJ2-1, with TRBD2 matching over 8 bases. The germline gives CDR1 SGHDT, CDR2 YYEEEE. Trimming took 2 bases from V and 4 from J; bases not matched to a gene: 8. CDR3 size: 16 residues. The CDR3 nucleotides are TGTGCCAGCAGCTTTTGGTCGGGAGGGGTATACAATGAGCAGTTCTTC. Its translation is CASSFWSGGVYNEQFF.

The chain has TRBV19 and TRBJ2-2; the D gene is possibly TRBD2 (7 bases). The germline V gene encodes CDR1 LNHDA and CDR2 SQIVND (reference sequence). CDR3 length: 15 amino acids. The CDR3 nucleotides are TGTGCGGCAGGGGAGGGGCCTTCGAACACCGGGGAGCTGTTTTTT. This gives the protein CAAGEGPSNTGELFF. Looking up the rest from reference TRBV19 and TRBJ2-2 gives the full variable domain: DGGITQSPKYLFRKEGQNVTLSCEQNLNHDAMYWYRQDPGQGLRLIYYSQIVNDFQKGDIAEGYSVSREKKESFPLTVTSAQKNPTAFYLCAAGEGPSNTGELFFGEGSRLTVL.

The V and J genes are TRBV6-1 and TRBJ2-7, with 9 bases identical to TRBD1. CDR3 size: 15 residues. The germline gives CDR1 MNHNS, CDR2 SASEGT. V gave up 5 bases and J gave up 5 bases; unmatched junction bases: 10. This CDR3 is CASSPRDREVDEQYF. CDR3 sequence (DNA): TGTGCCAGCAGTCCCCGGGACAGGGAAGTTGACGAGCAGTACTTC.

The CDR3 sequence: CASSGAEYGEQYF. The CDR3 region has the DNA TGTGCCAGCAGTGGGGCCGAGTATGGGGAGCAGTACTTC. The genes are TRBV28 and TRBJ2-7; D is perhaps TRBD1 (5 bases). The V gene's germline CDR1 is MDHEN and CDR2 SYDVKM. CDR3 size: 13 residues. Trimming shortened V by 5 bases and J by 7 bases, and 15 bases separated the two germline ends.

This chain joins TRBV6-1 and TRBJ1-1, with D possibly matching TRBD1 (5 bases). There are 14 residues in the CDR3. Germline values: CDR1 MNHNS, CDR2 SASEGT. Trimming pared 0 bases from V and 5 bases from J, leaving 10 bases between. CDR3 residues: CASSEAQGWTEAFF. The CDR3 DNA follows: TGTGCCAGCAGTGAAGCGCAGGGTTGGACTGAAGCTTTCTTT.

V and J are TRBV7-2 and TRBJ1-2, with 11 bases identical to TRBD1. The trim removed 5 bases at V and 7 bases at J, leaving 6 bases unmatched. Germline-derived CDR1 and CDR2 are SGHTA and FQGNSA. This CDR3 has 14 residues. CDR3 region: CASSRDRGVFGYTF. The CDR3 coding sequence is TGTGCCAGCAGCCGGGACAGGGGGGTGTTTGGCTACACCTTC.

This sequence joins TRBV7-8 and TRBJ1-2; D is perhaps TRBD1 (5 bases). CDR3 length: 12 amino acids. V was pared by 3 bases and J by 6 bases, with 8 bases between. The V gene's germline CDR1 is SGHVS and CDR2 FQNEAQ. The CDR3 region has the DNA TGTGCCAGCAGCTTGTGGGGGGATGGCTACACCTTC. Its protein is CASSLWGDGYTF.

The chain is built from TRBV20-1 and TRBJ2-1, with D tentatively TRBD2 (5 bases). In germline, CDR1 is DFQATT, CDR2 SNEGSKA (reference sequence). There are 11 residues in the CDR3. V was trimmed by 4 bases and J by 7 bases, leaving 8 bases between them. CDR3 amino acids: CSATPGNEQFF. The CDR3 nucleotides read TGCAGTGCTACCCCGGGAAATGAGCAGTTCTTC.

V gene TRBV28 combines with J gene TRBJ2-7, with 11 bases matching TRBD1. Losses at the gene ends were 5 bases for V and 4 bases for J; bases not matched to a gene: 7. Germline V CDR1 and CDR2: MDHEN, SYDVKM. The CDR3 sequence is 15 residues long. As DNA, the CDR3 is TGTGCCAGCAGTCGGTCGGACAGGGGGCTTTACGAGCAGTACTTC. Amino acids: CASSRSDRGLYEQYF.

The V and J genes are TRBV6-1 and TRBJ1-5, with TRBD1 matching 7 bases. The germline gives CDR1 MNHNS, CDR2 SASEGT. V gave up 1 base and J gave up 2 bases; unmatched junction bases: 5. This CDR3 has 16 amino acids. Here the CDR3 reads CASSEDRGAGNQPQHF. DNA of the CDR3: TGTGCCAGCAGTGAAGACAGGGGAGCGGGCAATCAGCCCCAGCATTTT.

This chain links TRBV7-9 with TRBJ2-5; TRBD1 matches 7 bases. Trimming cost V 4 bases and J 5 bases; bases outside gene matches: 10. CDR1 is SEHNR, CDR2 FQNEAQ, per germline (reference sequence). The CDR3 consists of 15 residues. The CDR3 DNA is TGTGCCAGCAGCTCCGGGACAGACCCTTGGGAGACCCAGTACTTC. Translating it yields CASSSGTDPWETQYF. The full variable domain, its missing parts supplied by reference TRBV7-9 and TRBJ2-5, is DTGVSQNPRHKITKRGQNVTFRCDPISEHNRLYWYRQTLGQGPEFLTYFQNEAQLEKSRLLSDRFSAERPKGSFSTLEIQRTEQGDSAMYLCASSSGTDPWETQYFGPGTRLLVL.

The rearrangement joins TRBV9 to TRBJ2-1, with a tentative D call TRBD1 (6 bases). Germline V gene lookup returns CDR1 SGDLS and CDR2 YYNGEE. V was pared by 0 bases and J by 7 bases, with 11 bases between. This CDR3 comprises 14 residues. The CDR3 protein is CASSVAGGWNEQFF. As DNA, the CDR3 is TGTGCCAGCAGCGTAGCTGGGGGCTGGAATGAGCAGTTCTTC.

V and J are TRBV18 and TRBJ2-2; 9 nucleotides line up with TRBD2. This CDR3 has 14 amino acids. Losses at the gene ends were 6 bases for V and 9 bases for J; bases not matched to a gene: 8. Germline V gene sequence: CDR1 KGHSH, CDR2 LQKENI. This CDR3 is CASSSTSGLRELFF. In nucleotides, the CDR3 is TGTGCCAGCTCCTCCACTAGCGGGCTGAGGGAGCTGTTTTTT. The whole variable domain, filled in from reference TRBV18 and TRBJ2-2, reads NAGVMQNPRHLVRRRGQEARLRCSPMKGHSHVYWYRQLPEEGLKFMVYLQKENIIDESGMPKERFSAEFPKEGPSILRIQQVVRGDSAAYFCASSSTSGLRELFFGEGSRLTVL.

This clone was seen a single time. The CDR3 DNA follows: TGTGCCAGCAGTTACTCCCAGGGCTCTGGAAACACCATATATTTT. Its protein product is CASSYSQGSGNTIYF. This sequence joins TRBV6-5 and TRBJ1-3, with a tentative D call TRBD1 (5 bases). This CDR3 contains 15 residues. Per the germline V gene, CDR1 is MNHEY and CDR2 is SVGAGI. The V end was cut by 0 bases, the J end by 0 bases, with 6 bases between.

The chain couples TRBV28 to TRBJ1-2, with 7 bases fitting TRBD1. V lost 8 bases, J lost 2 bases, and 5 bases stayed unmatched. The CDR3 extends over 13 amino acids. Germline V gene data show CDR1 as MDHEN and CDR2 as SYDVKM. This CDR3 reads CASSQGRNYGYTF. The CDR3 region has the DNA TGTGCCAGCTCACAGGGGCGGAACTATGGCTACACCTTC.

The chain joins TRBV7-7 to TRBJ2-1; unclear D gene. The length of the CDR3 is 17 residues. With 5 bases removed from V and 2 bases from J, the gap between germline ends came to 19 bases. Germline CDR1 SSHAT, CDR2 FNYEAQ (reference sequence). The CDR3 reads CASSPNPSQNPYNEQFF. The CDR3 DNA sequence: TGTGCCAGCAGCCCAAACCCATCACAGAACCCCTACAATGAGCAGTTCTTC.

The rearrangement uses TRBV14 and TRBJ2-7, with 9 nucleotides matching TRBD1. V shed 4 bases, J shed 4 bases, and the junction held 2 bases outside the gene matches. Germline V CDR1 and CDR2: SGHDN, FVKESK. This CDR3 region has 13 residues. The CDR3 nucleotides read TGTGCCAGCAGCCCCGGACAGGGGTACGAGCAGTACTTC. Its protein is CASSPGQGYEQYF.

The chain recombines TRBV9 with TRBJ1-2, with 8 positions matching TRBD1. There are 18 residues in the CDR3. Germline V gives CDR1 SGDLS, CDR2 YYNGEE. Trimming took 0 bases from V and 7 from J; bases not matched to a gene: 17. The CDR3, as DNA: TGTGCCAGCAGCGTAGCTACGCATGTGGTCCAGGGGGCGTTTGGCTACACCTTC. Translation gives CASSVATHVVQGAFGYTF.

The J gene is TRBJ2-1, the V gene TRBV19, with D possibly being TRBD2 (6 bases). Trimming removed 6 bases from V and 0 bases from J, with 15 bases in between. The CDR3 has 16 residues. Germline loops: CDR1 LNHDA, CDR2 SQIVND (reference sequence). The CDR3 bases are TGTGCCAGTAGCTCACCGGGACTTAGCTCCTACAATGAGCAGTTCTTC. Translating gives CASSSPGLSSYNEQFF. Based on the CDR3 plus reference TRBV19 and TRBJ2-1, the full variable domain is DGGITQSPKYLFRKEGQNVTLSCEQNLNHDAMYWYRQDPGQGLRLIYYSQIVNDFQKGDIAEGYSVSREKKESFPLTVTSAQKNPTAFYLCASSSPGLSSYNEQFFGPGTRLTVL.

This clone has only one observation. The chain carries TRBV18 and TRBJ2-3, with TRBD2 identical over 10 bases. The CDR3 spans 17 residues. V lost 3 bases and J lost 2; bases outside the gene matches: 8. In germline, CDR1 is KGHSH, CDR2 LQKENI. The CDR3 DNA reads as TGTGCCAGCTCACCTTTCCTTCTAGCGGGGGCCACAGATACGCAGTATTTT. It yields the protein CASSPFLLAGATDTQYF.

The J gene is TRBJ1-4, the V gene TRBV10-3, with TRBD1 matching over 10 bases. Germline V gene data show CDR1 as ENHRY and CDR2 as SYGVKD. Trimming cost V 9 bases and J 0 bases; bases outside gene matches: 1. CDR3 length: 14 residues. Here the CDR3 DNA reads TGTGCCATTGGACAGGGGGCAACTAATGAAAAACTGTTTTTT. Its protein product is CAIGQGATNEKLFF.

The rearrangement uses TRBV14 and TRBJ2-3; the D gene is possibly TRBD2 (6 bases). The V gene's germline CDR1 is SGHDN and CDR2 FVKESK. Trimming pared 0 bases from V and 1 base from J, leaving 17 bases between. The CDR3 has 18 residues. The CDR3 DNA reads as TGTGCCAGCAGCCAAGATGCCGGGACTTCGGCCCGCACAGATACGCAGTATTTT. Encoded protein: CASSQDAGTSARTDTQYF.

The count of this clone is one. The V call is TRBV6-1, the J call TRBJ2-1, with a weak D call TRBD2 (5 bases). V lost 5 bases and J lost 7, with 18 bases in between. The CDR3 length is 15 residues. Germline V CDR1 and CDR2: MNHNS, SASEGT. The CDR3 loop is CASSWRQVPGNEQFF. CDR3 DNA: TGTGCCAGCAGTTGGCGACAAGTCCCGGGGAATGAGCAGTTCTTC.

The chain is built from TRBV19 and TRBJ2-6; the D gene is possibly TRBD2 (6 bases). From germline, CDR1 is LNHDA and CDR2 SQIVND (reference sequence). This CDR3 is 15 amino acids long. V was pared by 7 bases and J by 0 bases, with 10 bases between. The CDR3 DNA reads TGTGCCAGTAAAATGGGGGGCTCTGGGGCCAACGTCCTGACTTTC. Translated: CASKMGGSGANVLTF.